The subject of this entry is one T cell receptor (beta chain). In its sample, this clonotype was seen many times. No cognate antigen has been identified for it. No base qualities exist here, and no much larger clone lies one base off it. This specimen belongs to a study of molecular identifiers for immune sequencing clone quantification (dated by TCRdb to the late 2010s). Study-level background: For a replicate experiment, the RNA from either approximately 20,000 or 100,000 naive CD8 T cells was divided into five aliquots, and four of those aliquots went on to sequencing. This methods study benchmarked molecular-identifier clustering-based TCR repertoire sequencing (MIDCIRS) and TCR RNA copy counting, using CD8 T cells to do so.

Library generation was performed with PCR. The data were produced on an Illumina HiSeq 4000. Bulk TCR libraries were prepared as previously described, using TCR primers listed in Table S5. Total RNA was purified with the Qiagen AllPrep DNA/RNA kit. Reads from multiple sequencing runs of the same library were pooled before analysis. As for how the authors treated the data: Reads were retained only if the reads had an exact TCR constant sequence, and the retained reads were trimmed to 150 nt and grouped according to their 12-nt molecular barcodes. Within each barcode group, reads were sub-clustered at a 15% Levenshtein threshold, and quality-weighted consensus sequences were built per RNA molecule. Non-functional sequences were discarded, and so were lower-count sequences lying one edit away from another sequence. Based on fitting two negative binomial distributions, any barcode sub-cluster with under 20% of the maximum read count was discarded. TCRdb passed the public sequencing reads through fastp at Q25 and MiXCR, retaining productive beta sequences. Rows with a matching CDR3 protein are joined into one entry that keeps the most common DNA and genes. These V and J calls are TCRdb output, not the study's own analysis. The sample records approximately 550,000 distinct CDR3 sequences, around 21% of which are singletons. About 0.8% of the sample goes to the ten largest clones.

CDR3 length: 19 amino acids, cysteine to phenylalanine. The read is trimmed to its CDR3 DNA, 57 bases read in frame from base 1. Libraries of naive CD8 T cells were built from anywhere between roughly 18,000 and 1,000,000 sorted cells, with 10%, 30% or 50% of the purified RNA used. Naive CD8 T cells, defined as CD8+CD4-CCR7+CD45RA+, were FACS-sorted into RLT Plus buffer on a BD FACSAria II. Detection sensitivity was tested by spiking Jurkat RNA equal to approximately 9 TCR copies' worth into samples containing about 19,000-1,000,000 naive CD8 T cells. CD8 T cells were enriched with RosetteSep CD8+ T Cell Enrichment Cocktail and Ficoll-Paque, followed by ACK red cell lysis. The study at large found these results: Identical TCR molecules sharing a barcode could cause highly expanded clone sizes to be underestimated. In CMV-specific effector cells, clones with more than 20 RNA copies contained over 98% of molecules, whereas in naive cells such clones contained under 1% of molecules. Spiked-in Jurkat TCR RNA equivalent to a single cell was reported to be detectable even among 980,000 or so naive CD8 T cells. When barcode sub-clustering was not used, chimeric consensus sequences inflated TCR diversity, with chimeras reaching as high as 47%. Modeling indicated around 2.7 TCR RNA copies recovered per cell, compared with 9.5 to 10 by digital PCR, which implies a capture efficiency of 25% to 35%. The naive libraries included spiked-in Jurkat TCR RNA (around 9 copies' worth), and this Jurkat TCR RNA is not part of the donor repertoire.

The specimen was naive CD8+ T cells from blood, with Jurkat cell RNA spiked in. Explained via the paper, the cell subset or site label denotes: FACS-sorted CD8+CD4-CCR7+CD45RA+ naive T cells. The chain couples TRBV21-1 to TRBJ2-4; TRBD1, as called in the table, went unchecked against the DNA. TRBV21-1 is designated a pseudogene. The TCR comes from a human donor in good health. Some libraries in this study had Jurkat cell RNA spiked in. In nucleotide form, the sequence is TGTGCCAGCAGCAAAGATCCCTGGACAGCGGGCCTAGCCAAAAACATTCAGTACTTC. This yields the protein CASSKDPWTAGLAKNIQYF.